A single sample is the source of the 27 T cell receptor beta chains below, sequenced in a study of beta chain features in type 1 diabetes (dated by TCRdb to 2017 to 2018). Library prep was done by the immunoSEQ multiplex PCR assay. All of the isolated RNA was reverse transcribed with the High Capacity cDNA Reverse Transcription Kit, so expressed TCRB transcripts were sequenced. TCRdb mirrors the immuneACCESS table, restricted to in-frame sequences. Some clones are absent from its copies; in checked studies, under half trace to an unresolved V gene, and the reason for the others is unknown. This sample comprises 200,000 to 300,000 clones, around 21% of them detected only once. Clones ranked in the top ten supply 0.028% of the sample. On the study overall, not on this receptor specifically: A moderate but significant shortening of TCRB CDR3 length was observed in type 1 diabetes patients in all four CD4+ subsets.

These receptors' antigens are unknown. Sequenced input: naive CD4+ T cells from blood. This specimen's cell subset or site label, interpreted: true naive CD4+ T cells. These receptors were collected from a woman between 40 and 55 years old with type 1 diabetes.

The V call is TRBV20-1, the J call TRBJ1-2, with D hard to call. Germline V gene lookup returns CDR1 DFQATT and CDR2 SNEGSKA (reference sequence). The CDR3 has 10 amino acids. Deletions cut 5 bases from V and 5 bases from J, with 6 bases between. This CDR3 is CSAPHYGYTF. The DNA for the CDR3 is TGCAGTGCTCCACATTATGGCTACACCTTC.

The J gene is TRBJ1-1, the V gene TRBV6-5, with TRBD1 matching over 7 bases. CDR3 length equals 13 residues. CDR1 MNHEY and CDR2 SVGAGI come from the germline V gene. Germline trimming cut 0 bases from V and 11 bases from J; bases unmatched to any gene: 6. This CDR3 reads CASSYSNRGEAFF. Here the CDR3 DNA reads TGTGCCAGCAGTTACTCAAACAGGGGTGAGGCTTTCTTT.

The genes are TRBV11-2 and TRBJ1-1; 7 bases fit TRBD1. Germline CDR1 is SGHAT and CDR2 is FQNNGV. The length of the CDR3 is 13 residues. Trimming at V came to 5 bases and at J to 4 bases, leaving 4 bases not matched to a gene. In DNA, the CDR3 is TGTGCCAGCAGCGACAGGGTTGGCACTGAAGCTTTCTTT. Translating it yields CASSDRVGTEAFF. The full variable domain, completed using reference TRBV11-2 and TRBJ1-1, is EAGVAQSPRYKIIEKRQSVAFWCNPISGHATLYWYQQILGQGPKLLIQFQNNGVVDDSQLPKDRFSAERLKGVDSTLKIQPAKLEDSAVYLCASSDRVGTEAFFGQGTRLTVV.

This clone was picked up a small number of times. The rearrangement links TRBV2 to TRBJ1-5, with D possibly being TRBD1 (6 bases). V lost 4 bases to trimming and J lost 6 bases, with 16 bases between them. The CDR3 has 15 residues. CDR1 and CDR2 (germline): SNHLY, FYNNEI. CDR3 loop: CASSGGGIGGQPQHF. The CDR3 DNA follows: TGTGCCAGCAGTGGGGGGGGCATTGGCGGTCAGCCCCAGCATTTT.

This clone has only a few counts. The V gene is TRBV2, the J gene TRBJ2-7; 7 nucleotides align to TRBD1. The CDR3 spans 13 residues. V shed 5 bases, J shed 6 bases, and the junction held 7 bases outside the gene matches. The germline V gene encodes CDR1 SNHLY and CDR2 FYNNEI. The CDR3 here is CASSTTGLSEQYF. The CDR3 bases are TGTGCCAGCAGTACGACAGGGCTGAGCGAGCAGTACTTC.

This clone was detected a few times. The chain links TRBV15 to TRBJ2-2, with TRBD1 identical over 7 bases. V lost 8 bases to trimming and J lost 0 bases; unmatched junction nucleotides: 9. Germline CDR1 and CDR2: LNHNV and YYDKDF (reference sequence). CDR3 length: 16 amino acids. The CDR3 region is CATGTAIPANTGELFF. The CDR3 region has the DNA TGTGCCACCGGGACAGCTATTCCCGCGAACACCGGGGAGCTGTTTTTT.

The chain has TRBV29-1 and TRBJ1-4, with TRBD1 matching over 7 bases. The CDR3 consists of 13 residues. Per germline, CDR1 SQVTM and CDR2 ANQGSEA. With 7 bases clipped from V and 7 bases from J, the junction kept 9 bases outside the gene matches. CDR3 coding DNA: TGCAGCGCCTGGACAGGTTCACCTGAAAAACTGTTTTTT. As protein: CSAWTGSPEKLFF. The whole variable domain, remainder taken from reference TRBV29-1 and TRBJ1-4, is SAVISQKPSRDICQRGTSLTIQCQVDSQVTMMFWYRQQPGQSLTLIATANQGSEATYESGFVIDKFPISRPNLTFSTLTVSNMSPEDSSIYLCSAWTGSPEKLFFGSGTQLSVL.

The sample holds a few counts of this clone. The same CDR3 can be traced to other DNA sequences in this sample. The chain uses TRBV5-1 and TRBJ1-1, with D perhaps matching TRBD1 (5 bases). The length of the CDR3 is 13 residues. Germline lookup yields CDR1 SGHRS and CDR2 YFSETQ. V dropped 5 bases and J dropped 1 base, with 9 bases sitting between them. CDR3 region: CASSRDRNTEAFF. In nucleotides, the CDR3 is TGCGCCAGCAGTCGTGACAGGAACACTGAAGCTTTCTTT.

The gene calls are TRBV27 and TRBJ2-1; 9 positions agree with TRBD1. This CDR3 has 15 residues. The trim removed 5 bases at V and 6 bases at J, leaving 8 bases unmatched. Per germline, CDR1 MNHEY and CDR2 SMNVEV (reference sequence). The CDR3 loop reads CASSNPGQGRNEQFF. For the CDR3, the DNA is TGTGCCAGCAGTAACCCGGGACAGGGCCGCAATGAGCAGTTCTTC.

As DNA, the CDR3 is TGTGCCAGCAGTTTGGGGGCAGCTACCCCCTACGAGCAGTACTTC. This gives the protein CASSLGAATPYEQYF. The chain joins TRBV27 to TRBJ2-7; D is perhaps TRBD1 (6 bases). Germline CDR1 MNHEY, CDR2 SMNVEV (reference sequence). This CDR3 contains 15 residues. V was pared by 3 bases and J by 2 bases, with 14 bases between.

The gene calls are TRBV25-1 and TRBJ2-7; TRBD2 is a possible D gene (5 bases). This CDR3 spans 12 amino acids. V lost 9 bases, J lost 1 base, and 10 bases lay in between. CDR1 is MGHDK, CDR2 SYGVNS, per germline. CDR3 loop: CASPGSSYEQYF. The CDR3 DNA reads as TGTGCCAGTCCGGGGTCTTCCTACGAGCAGTACTTC.

This clone was seen a few times. The rearrangement joins TRBV7-2 to TRBJ2-1, with a possible D match to TRBD2 (7 bases). There are 16 residues in the CDR3. The germline V and J ends were trimmed by 1 base and 3 bases, with 13 bases remaining between them. From germline, CDR1 is SGHTA and CDR2 FQGNSA. CDR3 residues: CASSLGAGALYNEQFF. In nucleotides, the CDR3 is TGTGCCAGCAGCTTAGGGGCGGGGGCCCTCTACAATGAGCAGTTCTTC. Full variable domain (outside the CDR3, taken from reference TRBV7-2 and TRBJ2-1): GAGVSQSPSNKVTEKGKDVELRCDPISGHTALYWYRQSLGQGLEFLIYFQGNSAPDKSGLPSDRFSAERTGGSVSTLTIQRTQQEDSAVYLCASSLGAGALYNEQFFGPGTRLTVL.

There are a few counts of this clone. Here the CDR3 reads CASRPHREGETQYF. In nucleotides, the CDR3 is TGTGCCAGTCGCCCCCACAGGGAGGGAGAGACCCAGTACTTC. The rearrangement joins TRBV28 to TRBJ2-5, with D perhaps matching TRBD2 (7 bases). V was shortened by 9 bases and J by 4 bases, with 18 bases between the two germline ends. CDR1 MDHEN and CDR2 SYDVKM come from the germline V gene. The CDR3 runs to 14 residues.

The sample holds a few counts of this clone. This chain joins TRBV10-3 and TRBJ1-4; 7 bases match TRBD1. Germline assignment: CDR1 ENHRY and CDR2 SYGVKD. CDR3 length equals 14 residues. With 4 bases clipped from V and 5 bases from J, the junction kept 4 bases outside the gene matches. The CDR3 is CAISAGTENEKLFF. CDR3 DNA sequence: TGTGCCATCAGTGCCGGGACAGAAAATGAAAAACTGTTTTTT.

This clone occurred a few times. The chain uses TRBV2 and TRBJ2-5, with D possibly matching TRBD1 (7 bases). This CDR3 is built from 14 residues. Trimming removed 8 bases at V and 4 bases at J, with 17 bases between. Germline assignment: CDR1 SNHLY and CDR2 FYNNEI. Written as DNA, the CDR3 is TGTGCCAGCGGTGGAGGAGGGGGCATAGAGACCCAGTACTTC. Its translation is CASGGGGGIETQYF.

V usage is TRBV5-4 and J usage is TRBJ2-5; no firm D call. The end of the DNA aligns better with TRBJ2-7, so the J call may be wrong. The CDR3 sequence is 13 residues long. In germline, CDR1 is SGHNT, CDR2 YYREEE (reference sequence). CDR3 loop: CASSLSPTYEQYF. As DNA, the CDR3 is TGTGCCAGCAGCTTGTCCCCCACCTACGAGCAGTACTTC.

This clone was counted only a few times. The chain recombines TRBV29-1 with TRBJ2-1; a possible D gene is TRBD2 (7 bases). Trimming pared 6 bases from V and 3 bases from J, leaving 18 bases between. The CDR3 totals 15 residues. The germline CDR1 and CDR2 sequences are SQVTM and ANQGSEA. Here the CDR3 DNA reads TGCAGCGTGGGGGGGGCTAGCGAGGGCTACAATGAGCAGTTCTTC. Encoded protein: CSVGGASEGYNEQFF.

A few counts support this clone. The rearrangement uses TRBV14 and TRBJ2-5; D not certain. Germline-derived CDR1 and CDR2 are SGHDN and FVKESK. V was cut by 3 bases and J by 1 base, with 3 bases left in between. CDR3 length: 12 residues. CDR3 in amino acids: CASSHIQETQYF. The CDR3 nucleotides are TGTGCCAGCAGCCACATCCAAGAGACCCAGTACTTC. The whole variable domain, filled in from reference TRBV14 and TRBJ2-5, reads EAGVTQFPSHSVIEKGQTVTLRCDPISGHDNLYWYRRVMGKEIKFLLHFVKESKQDESGMPNNRFLAERTGGTYSTLKVQPAELEDSGVYFCASSHIQETQYFGPGTRLLVL.

The V and J genes are TRBV5-1 and TRBJ2-1, with 12 positions matching TRBD2. This CDR3 comprises 17 residues. Trimming cost V 4 bases and J 5 bases; bases outside gene matches: 10. CDR1 is SGHRS, CDR2 YFSETQ, per germline. Here the CDR3 DNA reads TGCGCCAGCAGCCCCTCGGGCAGGACTAGCGGGAACAATGAGCAGTTCTTC. Protein: CASSPSGRTSGNNEQFF.

The V call is TRBV19, the J call TRBJ2-1; TRBD2 aligns across 11 bases. With 9 bases clipped from V and 4 bases from J, the junction kept 5 bases outside the gene matches. The germline V gene encodes CDR1 LNHDA and CDR2 SQIVND (reference sequence). The CDR3 is 14 residues long. The CDR3 protein is CASRGLADYNEQFF. The CDR3 DNA reads as TGTGCCAGCAGGGGACTAGCGGATTACAATGAGCAGTTCTTC.

This clone was counted between two and nine times. J is TRBJ1-2 and V is TRBV10-3; D possibly corresponds to TRBD1 (6 bases). The V end was cut by 4 bases, the J end by 5 bases, with 11 bases between. The CDR3 covers 13 residues. Germline-derived CDR1 and CDR2 are ENHRY and SYGVKD. The CDR3 region has the DNA TGTGCCATCAGTGGGGACACCGGGTATGGCTACACCTTC. Its translation: CAISGDTGYGYTF.

The chain has TRBV11-2 and TRBJ2-7; 10 bases map to TRBD1. V was pared by 6 bases and J by 7 bases, with 9 bases of the junction left unmatched. CDR3 length: 14 amino acids. Germline V lookup: CDR1 SGHAT, CDR2 FQNNGV. Here the CDR3 DNA reads TGTGCCAGCAGTCAAAGGACAGGGGGAAGGGAGCAGTACTTC. This encodes CASSQRTGGREQYF.

The rearrangement links TRBV9 to TRBJ1-5; D gene unclear. V dropped 3 bases and J dropped 5 bases, with 12 bases sitting between them. There are 14 residues in the CDR3. Germline V gene sequence: CDR1 SGDLS, CDR2 YYNGEE. Here the CDR3 DNA reads TGTGCCAGCAGCGCCCACTATTTTGATCAGCCCCAGCATTTT. Protein: CASSAHYFDQPQHF.

This clone has more than one count but fewer than ten. The rearrangement uses TRBV11-1 and TRBJ2-7; 11 bases agree with TRBD1. The CDR3 spans 16 residues. The V gene's germline CDR1 is SGHAT and CDR2 FQDESV (reference sequence). V shed 5 bases and J 8 bases; nucleotides not matched to a gene: 14. The CDR3 sequence is CASSKNPGTGGRKQYF. Here the CDR3 DNA reads TGTGCCAGCAGCAAGAACCCCGGGACAGGGGGAAGGAAGCAGTACTTC.

The V and J genes are TRBV18 and TRBJ2-1; D gene uncertain. The V and J ends lost 6 bases and 1 base respectively, with 10 bases between them. The CDR3 spans 14 residues. The germline CDR1 and CDR2 sequences are KGHSH and LQKENI. Here the CDR3 DNA reads TGTGCCAGCTCCCCTCAGGATTCCTACAATGAGCAGTTCTTC. Its protein product is CASSPQDSYNEQFF.

The sample holds a few counts of this clone. The chain is built from TRBV2 and TRBJ1-6, with TRBD1 matching 8 bases. Germline V gene sequence: CDR1 SNHLY, CDR2 FYNNEI. The junction had 1 base not matched to a gene; V was cut back by 5 bases and J by 10 bases. The CDR3 loop spans 12 amino acids. CDR3 in amino acids: CASSTGGSPLHF. CDR3 sequence (DNA): TGTGCCAGCAGTACAGGGGGATCACCCCTCCACTTT.

The gene calls are TRBV6-1 and TRBJ1-1; D possibly corresponds to TRBD1 (6 bases). CDR1 is MNHNS and CDR2 is SASEGT in the germline V gene. The length of the CDR3 is 14 residues. V was clipped by 10 bases and J by 7 bases, with 22 bases between them. In DNA form, the CDR3 reads TGTGCCATCCGGCCAGGACAGCCCTTTATTGAAGCTTTCTTT. This codes for CAIRPGQPFIEAFF.